This T cell receptor (beta chain) was documented in a study of control samples from healthy donors and cancer patients. This table comes from immunoSEQ multiplex PCR, and its TCRdb copy is limited to in-frame clones, with some not included. Of roughly 95,000 clones in the sample, around 90% were seen once. J gave up 2 bases and V 5 bases, and 1 base lay outside the gene matches. The CDR3 totals 12 residues. Germline V gives CDR1 GTSNPN, CDR2 SVGIG (reference sequence). The chain links TRBV30 to TRBJ2-7; 9 positions agree with TRBD1. Sequencing was done on a sample of blood. The sequence was obtained from a man younger than 45 in good health. CDR3 protein: CAWGQGTYEQYF. In DNA, the CDR3 is TGTGCCTGGGGACAGGGGACCTACGAGCAGTACTTC.